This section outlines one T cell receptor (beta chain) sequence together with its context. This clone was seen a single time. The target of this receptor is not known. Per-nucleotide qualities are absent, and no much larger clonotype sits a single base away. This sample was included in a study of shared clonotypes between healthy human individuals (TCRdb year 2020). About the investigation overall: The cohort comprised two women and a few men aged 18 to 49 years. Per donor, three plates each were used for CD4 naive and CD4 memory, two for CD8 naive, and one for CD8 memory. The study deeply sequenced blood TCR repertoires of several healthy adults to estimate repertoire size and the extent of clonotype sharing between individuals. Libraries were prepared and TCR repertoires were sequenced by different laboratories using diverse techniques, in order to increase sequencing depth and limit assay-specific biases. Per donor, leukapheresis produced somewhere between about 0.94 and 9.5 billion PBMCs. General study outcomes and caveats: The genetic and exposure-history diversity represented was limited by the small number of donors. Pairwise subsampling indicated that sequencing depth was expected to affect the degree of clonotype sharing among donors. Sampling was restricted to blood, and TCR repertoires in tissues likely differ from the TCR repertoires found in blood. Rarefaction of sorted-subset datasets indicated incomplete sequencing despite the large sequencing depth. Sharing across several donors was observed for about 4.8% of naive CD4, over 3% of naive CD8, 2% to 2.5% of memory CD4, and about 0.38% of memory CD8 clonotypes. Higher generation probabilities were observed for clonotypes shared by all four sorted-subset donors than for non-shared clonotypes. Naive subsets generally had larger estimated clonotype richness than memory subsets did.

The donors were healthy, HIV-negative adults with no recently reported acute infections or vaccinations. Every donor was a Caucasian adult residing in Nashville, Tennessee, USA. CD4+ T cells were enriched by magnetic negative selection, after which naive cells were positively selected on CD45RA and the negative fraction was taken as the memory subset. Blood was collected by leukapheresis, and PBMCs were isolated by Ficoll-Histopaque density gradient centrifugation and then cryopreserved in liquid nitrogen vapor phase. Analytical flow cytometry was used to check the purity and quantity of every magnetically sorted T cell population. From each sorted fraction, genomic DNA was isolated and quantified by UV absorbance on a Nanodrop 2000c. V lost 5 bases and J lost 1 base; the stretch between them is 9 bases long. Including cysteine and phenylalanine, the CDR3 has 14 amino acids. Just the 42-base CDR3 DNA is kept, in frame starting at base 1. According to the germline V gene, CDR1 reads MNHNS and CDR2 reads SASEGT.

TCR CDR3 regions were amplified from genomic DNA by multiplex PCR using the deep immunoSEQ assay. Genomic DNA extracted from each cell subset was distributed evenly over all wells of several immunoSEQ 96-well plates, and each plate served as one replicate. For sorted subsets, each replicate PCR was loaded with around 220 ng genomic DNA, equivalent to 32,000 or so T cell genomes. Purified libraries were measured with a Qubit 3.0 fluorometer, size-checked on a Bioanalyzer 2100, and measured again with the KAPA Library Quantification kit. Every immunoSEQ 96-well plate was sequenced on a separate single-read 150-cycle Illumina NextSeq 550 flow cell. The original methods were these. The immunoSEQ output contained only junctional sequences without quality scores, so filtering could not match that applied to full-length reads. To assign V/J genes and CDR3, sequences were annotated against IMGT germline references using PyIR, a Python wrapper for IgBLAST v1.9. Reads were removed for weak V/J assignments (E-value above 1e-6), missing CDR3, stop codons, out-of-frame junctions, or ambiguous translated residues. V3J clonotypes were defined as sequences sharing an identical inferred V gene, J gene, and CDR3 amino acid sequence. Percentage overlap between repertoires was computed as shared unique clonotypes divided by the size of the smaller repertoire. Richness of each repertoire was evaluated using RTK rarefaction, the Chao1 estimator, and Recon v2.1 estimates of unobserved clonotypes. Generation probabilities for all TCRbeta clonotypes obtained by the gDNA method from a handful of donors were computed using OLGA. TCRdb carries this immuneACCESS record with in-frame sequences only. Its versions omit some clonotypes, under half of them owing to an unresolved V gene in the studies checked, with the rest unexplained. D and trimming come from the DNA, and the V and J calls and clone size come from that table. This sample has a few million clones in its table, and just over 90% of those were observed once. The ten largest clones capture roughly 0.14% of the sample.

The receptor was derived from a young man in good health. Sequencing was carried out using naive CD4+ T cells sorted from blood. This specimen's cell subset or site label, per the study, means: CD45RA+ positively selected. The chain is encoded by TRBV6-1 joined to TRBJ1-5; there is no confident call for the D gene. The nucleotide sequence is TGTGCCAGCAGTCACCCCCCAAGCAATCAGCCCCAGCATTTT. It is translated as CASSHPPSNQPQHF.